This T cell receptor beta chain was observed in a study of human T cells and chemical hapten exposure. For the study at large: In the roughly 24-week study, patients were dosed weekly with diphenylcyclopropenone on the scalp throughout. Study findings and constraints: Versus controls, expanded TCRs had significantly more large CDR3 similarity clusters. TCRs at high frequency, those above 1 in 1000, did not change with DPC sensitization.

TCRdb recomputed calls from the RACE reads with MiXCR, one row per CDR3 protein. The data contain some 96,000 distinct CDR3 sequences, 9.3% of them singletons. Time point indicated: patch test 2, 6 weeks after DPC sensitization. Treatment indicated: therapeutic diphenylcyclopropenone sensitization with weekly scalp DPC. Researchers sampled blood before each patch test went on. From germline, CDR1 is MDHEN and CDR2 SYDVKM. This CDR3 has 12 amino acids. Trimming took 4 bases from V and 7 from J, leaving 11 bases between them. There are many counts of this clonotype. No antigen is known for it. The chain employs TRBV28 and TRBJ2-7; possibly TRBD2 for D (5 bases). This TCR was sampled from a middle-aged woman with alopecia areata. Some clones in this sample may be carry-over from other donors' samples. This specimen consisted of whole blood, obtained in connection with sensitization to the hapten diphenylcyclopropenone (DPC). The CDR3, as DNA: TGTGCCAGCAGTTCCTTATCGGGAGAGCAGTACTTC. Translated: CASSSLSGEQYF.